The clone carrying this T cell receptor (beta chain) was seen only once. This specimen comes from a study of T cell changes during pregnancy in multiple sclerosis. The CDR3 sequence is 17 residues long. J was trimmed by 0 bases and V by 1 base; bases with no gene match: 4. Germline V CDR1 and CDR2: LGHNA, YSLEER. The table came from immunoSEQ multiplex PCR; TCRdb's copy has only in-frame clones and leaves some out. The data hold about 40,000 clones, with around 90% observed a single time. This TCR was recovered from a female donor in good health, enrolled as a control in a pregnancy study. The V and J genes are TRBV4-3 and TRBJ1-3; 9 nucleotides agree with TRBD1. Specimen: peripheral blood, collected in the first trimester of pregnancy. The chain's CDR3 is CASSQGTGGPSGNTIYF. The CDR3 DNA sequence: TGCGCCAGCAGCCAAGGCACAGGGGGCCCCTCTGGAAACACCATATATTTT.